This is a list of T cell receptor beta chains from one sample in a study of T cells after yellow fever vaccination. TCRdb reanalysed the 5' RACE reads using MiXCR and keeps one entry per CDR3 protein. The sample carries a few hundred thousand distinct CDR3 sequences, roughly 3.5% recorded once. This sample comprised PBMCs, obtained on the day of the yellow fever booster vaccination. The receptors were sampled from a young man who received the YFV17D yellow fever vaccine. The CDR3 runs from the conserved cysteine through the conserved F or W. A D gene is named only where the DNA matches it firmly.

d_gene: -; j_gene: TRBJ2-1; v_gene: TRBV6-5; CDR3aa: CASSYSRQDNEQFF
d_gene: -; j_gene: TRBJ2-6; v_gene: TRBV5-1; CDR3aa: CASTFNPGANVLTF
d_gene: TRBD1; j_gene: TRBJ2-3; v_gene: TRBV5-1; CDR3aa: CASSIRGQGTTDTQYF
d_gene: -; j_gene: TRBJ2-1; v_gene: TRBV24-1; CDR3aa: CATSDWGAGEQFF
d_gene: TRBD1; j_gene: TRBJ2-1; v_gene: TRBV7-2; CDR3aa: CASSGQGGNEQFF
d_gene: TRBD2; j_gene: TRBJ2-7; v_gene: TRBV25-1; CDR3aa: CASSDGLAGVEQYF
d_gene: -; j_gene: TRBJ2-5; v_gene: TRBV20-1; CDR3aa: CSAAPQLGIAETQYF
d_gene: TRBD1; j_gene: TRBJ1-2; v_gene: TRBV29-1; CDR3aa: CSVAGQGPYGYTF
d_gene: TRBD2; j_gene: TRBJ2-5; v_gene: TRBV9; CDR3aa: CASSVAGGPGETQYF
d_gene: -; j_gene: TRBJ1-6; v_gene: TRBV5-8; CDR3aa: CASSPSNLGSPLHF
d_gene: -; j_gene: TRBJ2-3; v_gene: TRBV11-2; CDR3aa: CASSLGLSAQYF
d_gene: -; j_gene: TRBJ1-2; v_gene: TRBV2; CDR3aa: CASLDISYTF
d_gene: -; j_gene: TRBJ2-5; v_gene: TRBV24-1; CDR3aa: CATSDPGQSGTQYF
d_gene: -; j_gene: TRBJ1-2; v_gene: TRBV7-2; CDR3aa: CASSSPGGAYGYTF
d_gene: -; j_gene: TRBJ2-1; v_gene: TRBV4-1; CDR3aa: CASSQDPGAYNEQFF
d_gene: -; j_gene: TRBJ2-3; v_gene: TRBV10-3; CDR3aa: CAIGPSGTDTQYF
d_gene: -; j_gene: TRBJ2-1; v_gene: TRBV18; CDR3aa: CASSPTVLQGKGEQFF
d_gene: -; j_gene: TRBJ2-7; v_gene: TRBV29-1; CDR3aa: CSVVSAGYEQYF
d_gene: -; j_gene: TRBJ1-4; v_gene: TRBV4-3; CDR3aa: CASSQEGHATNEKLFF
d_gene: -; j_gene: TRBJ2-7; v_gene: TRBV6-6; CDR3aa: CASSANPLDSEGEQYF
d_gene: -; j_gene: TRBJ2-1; v_gene: TRBV4-2; CDR3aa: CASSQENGGQYNEQFF
d_gene: TRBD2; j_gene: TRBJ2-5; v_gene: TRBV5-1; CDR3aa: CASSLGRGETQYF
d_gene: -; j_gene: TRBJ1-2; v_gene: TRBV20-1; CDR3aa: CSARQVGSSGYTF
d_gene: -; j_gene: TRBJ1-5; v_gene: TRBV7-8; CDR3aa: CASSRVGRGEHQPQHF
d_gene: -; j_gene: TRBJ2-1; v_gene: TRBV4-1; CDR3aa: CASSHPLRGSPYNEQFF